The present TCR beta chain was sequenced within a study of PD-1 blockade in classical Hodgkin lymphoma. Study-level points and caveats: Nothing has yet pinned down what causes the repertoire differences, possibly disease activity or prior therapy. Newly diagnosed patients were said to have less baseline TCR diversity than healthy donors did.

Time point here: newly diagnosed, previously untreated cHL patient sample. Investigators isolated CD4+ T cells from thawed PBMCs through magnetic negative selection. Comparator PBMCs were from newly diagnosed, untreated classical Hodgkin lymphoma. Concerning this clone: Antigen unknown.

TCRdb's copy holds only in-frame clones and misses some; the assay was immunoSEQ multiplex PCR. The profile covers some 16,000 clones, with approximately 86% appearing a single time and 0.84% taken by the ten largest. The CDR3 sequence is 17 residues long. Germline V gene lookup returns CDR1 SGHRS and CDR2 YFSETQ. Trimming took 3 bases from V and 0 from J; bases not matched to a gene: 7. This chain joins TRBV5-1 and TRBJ2-1; the match to TRBD2 covers 9 bases. Sequencing used CD4+ T cells from blood. This clonotype was obtained from a human donor with classical Hodgkin lymphoma. The CDR3 protein is CASSSGLAESSYNEQFF. In DNA form, the CDR3 reads TGCGCCAGCAGCTCGGGACTAGCTGAAAGCTCCTACAATGAGCAGTTCTTC. The full variable domain, in which reference TRBV5-1 and TRBJ2-1 provide the parts outside the CDR3, is KAGVTQTPRYLIKTRGQQVTLSCSPISGHRSVSWYQQTPGQGLQFLFEYFSETQRNKGNFPGRFSGRQFSNSRSEMNVSTLELGDSALYLCASSSGLAESSYNEQFFGPGTRLTVL.